This TCR beta chain was observed in a study of blood T cell repertoires in COVID-19. In the study overall: The cDNA or gDNA used as material had been derived from T cells, B-cell-depleted T cells, or PBMCs.

As processed by the authors: Scientists estimated how many nucleated cells there were by amplifying reference gene primers. Produced via immunoSEQ multiplex PCR; TCRdb's table is partial and in-frame only. For V, J and clone size, that table is used; D and trimming come from the DNA. Of a few hundred thousand clones detected, 87% appear once; the ten largest clones hold roughly 2%. The CDR3 has 12 residues. The ends were cut back, 2 bases at V and 7 bases at J, with 8 bases in the middle. In germline, CDR1 is MDHEN, CDR2 SYDVKM. The chain uses TRBV28 and TRBJ1-2; D is perhaps TRBD1 (5 bases). The source material was peripheral blood. The clonotype was recovered from a man younger than 35 with active or convalescent COVID-19. The CDR3 region has the DNA TGTGCCAGCAGTTTACAGGGTCTTGGCTACACCTTC. Its translation: CASSLQGLGYTF.